This T cell receptor beta chain was sequenced for a study of T cells in Graves' hyperthyroidism and ophthalmopathy. Overall study findings and caveats: Blood also showed most of the thyroid clonotypes that were expanded above 0.001.

This clonotype has just a few counts. What it binds is not known. There were TCR beta CDR3 regions amplified from RNA transcripts. An initial round of RT-PCR targeting the TCR CDR3 relied on the HTBI primer set. TCRdb passed the multiplex PCR reads through MiXCR, listing each CDR3 protein once. The sample consists of 600,000 to 750,000 distinct CDR3 sequences, roughly 17% of them appearing once. The hyperthyroidism patients had all been newly diagnosed, and their disease duration was under 2 months. Their ages ranged from 18 to 65 years. Patients were excluded for uncontrolled infection, other autoimmune disease, pregnancy or lactation. This CDR3 is built from 14 residues. The V end was cut by 0 bases, the J end by 5 bases, with 13 bases between. Looked up from germline, CDR1 is DFQATT and CDR2 is SNEGSKA (reference sequence).

This chain uses TRBV20-1 with TRBJ1-2; D is undetermined. Input material: blood. This TCR came from a man aged 50-60 years with Graves' hyperthyroidism. The CDR3 here is CSARDPEDLYGYTF. The CDR3 DNA follows: TGCAGTGCTAGAGATCCCGAGGACCTATATGGCTACACCTTC.